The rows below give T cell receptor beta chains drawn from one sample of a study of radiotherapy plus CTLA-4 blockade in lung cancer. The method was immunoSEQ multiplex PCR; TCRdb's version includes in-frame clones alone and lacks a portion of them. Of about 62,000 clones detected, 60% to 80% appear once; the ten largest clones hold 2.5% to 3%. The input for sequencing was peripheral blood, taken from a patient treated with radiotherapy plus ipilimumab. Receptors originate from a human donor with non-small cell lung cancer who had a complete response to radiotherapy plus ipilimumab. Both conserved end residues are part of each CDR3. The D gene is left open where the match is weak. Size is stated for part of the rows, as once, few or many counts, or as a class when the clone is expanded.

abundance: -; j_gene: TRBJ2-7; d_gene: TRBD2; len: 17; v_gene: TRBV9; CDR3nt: TGTGCCAGCAGCGTGTCCGAGCGGGAGACCGAAAGCCACGAGCAGTACTTC; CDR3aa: CASSVSERETESHEQYF
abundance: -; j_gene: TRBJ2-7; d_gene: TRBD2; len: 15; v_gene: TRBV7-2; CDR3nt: TGTGCCAGCAGCTTAGAGGGCGGGAGCTCCTACGAGCAGTACTTC; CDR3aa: CASSLEGGSSYEQYF
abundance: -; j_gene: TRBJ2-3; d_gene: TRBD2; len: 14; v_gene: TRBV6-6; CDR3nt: TGTGCCAGCATTAGCGGGGGGTGGACAGATACGCAGTATTTT; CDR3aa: CASISGGWTDTQYF
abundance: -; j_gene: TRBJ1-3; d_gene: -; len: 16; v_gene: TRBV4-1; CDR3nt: TGCGCCAGCAGCCAAGAAGGACTAAACAAGGGAAACACCATATATTTT; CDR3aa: CASSQEGLNKGNTIYF
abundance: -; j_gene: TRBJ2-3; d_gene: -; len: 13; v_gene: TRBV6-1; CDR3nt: TGTGCCAGCAGGCCCGCAGATTCAGATACGCAGTATTTT; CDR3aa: CASRPADSDTQYF
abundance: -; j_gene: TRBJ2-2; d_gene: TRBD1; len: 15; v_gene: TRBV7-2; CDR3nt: TGTGCCAGCAGCTTAGCGAGGGGGCGGACCGGGGAGCTGTTTTTT; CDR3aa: CASSLARGRTGELFF
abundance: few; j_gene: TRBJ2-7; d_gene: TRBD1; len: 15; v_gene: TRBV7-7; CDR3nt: TGTGCTAGCAGCTTAGAGGTGGGGGACAGCTACGAGCAGTACTTC; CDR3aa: CASSLEVGDSYEQYF
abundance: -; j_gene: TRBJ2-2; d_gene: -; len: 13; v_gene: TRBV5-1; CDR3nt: TGCGCCAGCAGCTTGGATCTCACCGGGGAGCTGTTTTTT; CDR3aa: CASSLDLTGELFF
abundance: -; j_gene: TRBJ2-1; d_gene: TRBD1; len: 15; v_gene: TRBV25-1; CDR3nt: TGTGCCAGCAGTGAGGTCCGGGACAGGAACAATGAGCAGTTCTTC; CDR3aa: CASSEVRDRNNEQFF
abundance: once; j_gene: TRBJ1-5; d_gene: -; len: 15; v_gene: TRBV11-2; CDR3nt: TGTGCCAGCAGCCCGGGTCGAGGTCGCAATCAGCCCCAGCATTTT; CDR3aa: CASSPGRGRNQPQHF
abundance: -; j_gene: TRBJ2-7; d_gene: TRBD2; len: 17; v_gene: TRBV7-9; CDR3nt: TGTGCCAGCAGCTTAACGGCCGGGCCAAGCGGGACCCACGAGCAGTACTTC; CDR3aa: CASSLTAGPSGTHEQYF
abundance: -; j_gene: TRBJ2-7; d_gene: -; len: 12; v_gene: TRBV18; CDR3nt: TGTGCCAGCCGACAGGAGGAATACGAGCAGTACTTC; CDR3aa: CASRQEEYEQYF
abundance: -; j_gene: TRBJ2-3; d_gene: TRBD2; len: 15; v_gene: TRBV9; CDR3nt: TGTGCCAGCAGCGAGACTAGCGGGACGACAGATACGCAGTATTTT; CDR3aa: CASSETSGTTDTQYF
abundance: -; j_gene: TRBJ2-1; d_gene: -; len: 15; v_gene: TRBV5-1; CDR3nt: TGCGCCAGCAGCTTGGAGGGAGCTCCCTACAATGAGCAGTTCTTC; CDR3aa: CASSLEGAPYNEQFF
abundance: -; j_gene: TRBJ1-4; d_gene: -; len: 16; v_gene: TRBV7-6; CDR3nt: TGTGCCAGCAGCCAAGATACAGGGTTCACTAATGAAAAACTGTTTTTT; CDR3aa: CASSQDTGFTNEKLFF
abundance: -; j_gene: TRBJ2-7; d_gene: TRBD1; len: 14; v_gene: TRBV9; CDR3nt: TGTGCCAGCAGCGCGGGCTCGACAGGGTTCGAGCAGTACTTC; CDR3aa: CASSAGSTGFEQYF
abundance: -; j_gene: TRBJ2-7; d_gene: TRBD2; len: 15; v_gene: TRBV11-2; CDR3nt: TGTGCCAGCAGCCGGTGGGCTAGCGGCTCCTACGAGCAGTACTTC; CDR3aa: CASSRWASGSYEQYF
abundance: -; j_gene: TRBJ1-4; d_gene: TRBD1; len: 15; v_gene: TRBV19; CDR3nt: TGTGCCAGTAGTATAGACAGGGGGAGTAATGAAAAACTGTTTTTT; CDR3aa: CASSIDRGSNEKLFF
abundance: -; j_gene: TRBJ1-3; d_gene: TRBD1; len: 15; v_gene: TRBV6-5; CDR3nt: TGTGCCAGCAGGACCGGGACAGGGTCTGGAAACACCATATATTTT; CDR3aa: CASRTGTGSGNTIYF
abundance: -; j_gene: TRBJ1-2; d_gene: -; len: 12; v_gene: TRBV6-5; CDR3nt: TGTGCCAGCAGTTCACAGAGATATGGCTACACCTTC; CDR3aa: CASSSQRYGYTF
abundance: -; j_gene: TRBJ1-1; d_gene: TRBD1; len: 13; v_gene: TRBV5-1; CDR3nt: TGCGCCAGCAGCTTACAGGGGCCTACTGAAGCTTTCTTT; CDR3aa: CASSLQGPTEAFF
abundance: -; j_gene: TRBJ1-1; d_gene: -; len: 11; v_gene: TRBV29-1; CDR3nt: TGCAGCGTTGAAGGGGAGACTGAAGCTTTCTTT; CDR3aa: CSVEGETEAFF
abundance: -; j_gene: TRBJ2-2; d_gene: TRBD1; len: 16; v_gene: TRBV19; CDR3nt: TGTGCCAGTAGCCGCGGACAGGGACCGAACACCGGGGAGCTGTTTTTT; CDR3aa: CASSRGQGPNTGELFF
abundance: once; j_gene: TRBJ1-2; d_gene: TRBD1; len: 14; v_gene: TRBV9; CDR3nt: TGTGCCAGCAGCGCCGGGGGACAGGGAATTGGCTACACCTTC; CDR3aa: CASSAGGQGIGYTF
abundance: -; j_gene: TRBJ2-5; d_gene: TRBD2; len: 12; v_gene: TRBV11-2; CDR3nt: TGTGCCAGCCGTCGGGAGGGCGAGACCCAGTACTTC; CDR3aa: CASRREGETQYF
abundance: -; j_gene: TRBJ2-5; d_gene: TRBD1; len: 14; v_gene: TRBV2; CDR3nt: TGTGCCAGCAGTGTGGGGACAGGGTGGGAGACCCAGTACTTC; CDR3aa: CASSVGTGWETQYF
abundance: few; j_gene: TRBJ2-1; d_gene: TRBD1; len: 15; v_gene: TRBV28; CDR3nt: TGTGCCAGCAGCCCGGACAGGGACATATACAATGAGCAGTTCTTC; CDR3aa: CASSPDRDIYNEQFF
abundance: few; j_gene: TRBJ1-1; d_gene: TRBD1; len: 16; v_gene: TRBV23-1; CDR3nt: TGCGCCAGCAGTCAATATCGGACAGGGGCCGACACTGAAGCTTTCTTT; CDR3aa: CASSQYRTGADTEAFF
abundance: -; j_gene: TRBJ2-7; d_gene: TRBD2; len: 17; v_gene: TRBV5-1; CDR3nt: TGCGCCAGCAGCAAGGACCCCGGGACTAGCGGGAGTTACGAGCAGTACTTC; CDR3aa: CASSKDPGTSGSYEQYF
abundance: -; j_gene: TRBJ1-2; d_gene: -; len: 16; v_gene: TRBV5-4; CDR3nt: TGTGCCAGCAGCCCGGGGGGGGGCCAATCCACTTATGGCTACACCTTC; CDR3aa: CASSPGGGQSTYGYTF
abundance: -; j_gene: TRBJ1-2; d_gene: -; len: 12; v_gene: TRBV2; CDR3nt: TGTGCCAGCACCGTAGAGGGCTATGGCTACACCTTC; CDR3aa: CASTVEGYGYTF
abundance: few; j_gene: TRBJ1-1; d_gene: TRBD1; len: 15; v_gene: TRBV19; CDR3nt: TGTGCCAGTAAGGGACAGAGAGTTCTGAACACTGAAGCTTTCTTT; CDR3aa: CASKGQRVLNTEAFF
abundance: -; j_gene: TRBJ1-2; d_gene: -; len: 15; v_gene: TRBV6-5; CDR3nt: TGTGCCAGCAGTTTTGGAGGGGCTACATTCTATGGCTACACCTTC; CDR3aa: CASSFGGATFYGYTF
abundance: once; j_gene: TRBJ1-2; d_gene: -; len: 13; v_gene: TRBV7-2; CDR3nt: TGTGCCAGCAACCTAGGGGGAAACTATGGCTACACCTTC; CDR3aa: CASNLGGNYGYTF
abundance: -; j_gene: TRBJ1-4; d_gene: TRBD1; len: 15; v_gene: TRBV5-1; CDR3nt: TGCGCCAGCAGCTTGGGAGGGACAGAGAATGAAAAACTGTTTTTT; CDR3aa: CASSLGGTENEKLFF
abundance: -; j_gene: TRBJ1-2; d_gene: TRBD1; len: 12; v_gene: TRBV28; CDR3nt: TGTGCCACCGCGGACAGGGGCTATGGCTACACCTTC; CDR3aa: CATADRGYGYTF
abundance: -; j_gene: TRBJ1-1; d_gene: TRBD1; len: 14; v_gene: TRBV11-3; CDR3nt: TGTGCCAGCAGCGCGACAGGGTCGGTCACTGAAGCTTTCTTT; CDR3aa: CASSATGSVTEAFF
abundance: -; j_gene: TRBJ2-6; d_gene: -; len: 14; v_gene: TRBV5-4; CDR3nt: TGTGCCAGCAGACGGGAATCTGGGGCCAACGTCCTGACTTTC; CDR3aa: CASRRESGANVLTF
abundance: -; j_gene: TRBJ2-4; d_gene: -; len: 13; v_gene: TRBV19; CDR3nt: TGTGCCAGTAGACTACGCCCCCAAAACATTCAGTACTTC; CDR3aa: CASRLRPQNIQYF
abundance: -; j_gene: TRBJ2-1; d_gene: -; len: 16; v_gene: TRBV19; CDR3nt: TGTGCCAGTAGGCGAGGGAGCGACTCCCACTACAATGAGCAGTTCTTC; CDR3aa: CASRRGSDSHYNEQFF
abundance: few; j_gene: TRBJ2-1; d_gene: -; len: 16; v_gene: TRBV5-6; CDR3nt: TGTGCCAGCAGCTTGCCCGGGAGTGGGTCCTACAATGAGCAGTTCTTC; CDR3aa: CASSLPGSGSYNEQFF
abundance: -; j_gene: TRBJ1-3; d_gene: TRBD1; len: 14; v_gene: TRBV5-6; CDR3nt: TGTGCCAGCAGCTCGACAGGGAACGGAAACACCATATATTTT; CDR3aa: CASSSTGNGNTIYF
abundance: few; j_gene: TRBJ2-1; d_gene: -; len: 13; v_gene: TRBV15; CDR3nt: TGTGCCACCAGCAGTGGCGGGATGGGGGAGCAGTTCTTC; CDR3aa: CATSSGGMGEQFF